This T cell receptor beta chain was observed in a study of cytomegalovirus exposure and HLA in healthy donors. Study-level points and caveats: Researchers reportedly found TCR beta sequences accurately predicted most subjects' HLA-A and HLA-B alleles. In a later analysis, about 17,000 TCR beta sequences were associated with HLA alleles at 0.05 false discovery rate.

CDR1 is MNHEY and CDR2 is SMNVEV in the germline V gene (reference sequence). CDR3 size: 15 residues. V lost 4 bases to trimming and J lost 2 bases; unmatched junction nucleotides: 2. Comment on this clone: The target antigen is unknown.

The study ran its PCR with 60 Vbeta and 13 Jbeta primers. Per the study methods: Unique TCR beta chains numbered roughly 80 million in a later analysis, with roughly 10 million shared. Here immunoSEQ multiplex PCR was the method, and the copy in TCRdb shows in-frame clones only, minus some. V, J and clone size reflect that table, while D and trimming were determined from the DNA. The sample contains 150,000 to 200,000 clones, 68% of which appear only once. Sequencing was performed on PBMCs. V usage is TRBV27 and J usage is TRBJ2-7, with TRBD2 identical over 13 bases. The TCR was taken from a woman between 18 and 30 years old in good health and CMV-seropositive. Written as DNA, the CDR3 is TGTGCCAGCAGTTCGGGACTAGCGGGACCCTACGAGCAGTACTTC. The encoded protein is CASSSGLAGPYEQYF.